Sequencing of this TCR beta chain was carried out in a study of cytotoxic CD8 clonotypes in ibrutinib-treated CLL (dated by TCRdb to the early 2020s). Looking at the study overall: The cohort had about a dozen relapsed/refractory and 15 treatment-naive patients; under 18 were IGHV unmutated. On average, each sample yielded around 250,000 productive templates and roughly 95,000 productive rearrangements. Cryopreserved peripheral blood mononuclear cells were collected at three points: before therapy, at response, and at either sustained remission or disease progression. Partial responses were observed in roughly 25 patients and complete responses in 2; after a median follow-up of 68 months, remission was maintained in approximately 15 patients and progression was observed in approximately twelve. Longitudinal samples were obtainable from 26 of the 86 participants in the trial. Every sample from remission and from progressive disease was obtained while the patients were still on ibrutinib. Response samples were obtained after a median of roughly eleven months of treatment, with a range of about 6 to 36 months.

Counted from cysteine to phenylalanine, this CDR3 has 11 amino acids. The sequence is cut down to CDR3 DNA, 33 bases in frame from base 1. Based on the germline V gene (reference sequence), the CDR1 and CDR2 sequences are GTSNPN and SVGIG. V loses 1 base of germline sequence and J loses 4 bases, and the interval between the two ends is 2 bases. This clone was seen a few times. Its antigen target is currently unknown. No qualities accompany the bases; no much larger clone lies one base away. What the work shows at the level of the full study, not this receptor alone: Lymph node repertoires were not examined, and the timing of sampling was not matched between patients in sustained remission and those whose disease progressed. Public clonotypes were rare and either shrank or stayed stable during treatment, and the rise in clonality at ibrutinib response reflected expansion of private clonotypes. Baseline clonality exceeded that of age-matched healthy donors and correlated strongly with circulating CD8+ T-cell counts. Clonality increased at ibrutinib response, stayed stable in sustained remission, and fell back toward baseline at progression.

Interpreted using the paper, the time point label stands for: approximately twelve months on ibrutinib. For TCR beta library preparation, around 2 micrograms of genomic DNA were isolated from cryopreserved PBMCs. Longitudinal blood samples from CLL patients receiving ibrutinib monotherapy were subjected to high-throughput TCR beta sequencing. Patients were enrolled in a phase 2 open-label single-center ibrutinib monotherapy trial. A MiSeq instrument was used for deep resolution sequencing, which targeted depths ranging from 1 in 1 million up to 1 in 200,000 T cells, with coverage averaging 10x for each clonotype. The immunoSEQ hsTCRB Kit was used to generate the TCR beta libraries. As for how the authors treated the data: The data were analyzed with ImmunoSEQ Analyzer and ImmunoSEQ Data Assistant, and V, D and J gene assignments followed IMGT definitions. Clonality, which ranges from 0 to 1, was calculated by subtracting the normalized Shannon entropy of productive rearrangement frequencies from one. Only overrepresented clonotypes making up at least 0.05% of each patient's repertoire were included in the public clonotype analysis. About a dozen age-matched healthy donor repertoires from immuneACCESS served as clonality controls. Not all clones reach the TCRdb copy of this immuneACCESS table, which keeps in-frame sequences only. Checked studies attribute under half of the gap to unresolved V genes and leave the rest unexplained. Clone size and V and J calls were adopted from that table, with D and trimming inferred from the DNA. The sample table contains more than 200,000 clones; only one count was recorded for roughly 77% of them. The ten largest account for over 5.5% of the sample.

The clonotype was recovered from a human donor with chronic lymphocytic leukemia. The chain is assembled from TRBV30 and TRBJ1-3; the D gene cannot be resolved reliably. The sample consisted of PBMCs, taken after 12 months of ibrutinib treatment. CDR3 region: CAWSGGNTIYF. In nucleotides, the sequence is TGTGCCTGGAGTGGGGGAAACACCATATATTTT.